The rows below give T cell receptor beta chains drawn from one sample of a study of blood T cell repertoires in COVID-19. Some clones are missing from TCRdb's copy, which holds only in-frame ones; the method was immunoSEQ multiplex PCR. The sample lists about 240,000 clones; more than 70% were seen once. Source material: peripheral blood. These receptors came from a man older than 75 with acute or convalescent COVID-19. Both conserved end residues are part of each CDR3. D genes are given only for firm matches. Some rows have no size entry. The others give once, few or many, or a class for an expanded clone.

V: TRBV9
J: TRBJ2-2
size: few
D: NA
CDR3: CARESWAGVTGELFF
DNA: TGTGCCAGAGAATCTTGGGCAGGGGTCACCGGGGAGCTGTTTTTT

V: TRBV5-1
J: TRBJ2-5
size: NA
D: NA
CDR3: CASSPSGQETQYF
DNA: TGCGCCAGCAGTCCCAGCGGTCAAGAGACCCAGTACTTC

V: TRBV9
J: TRBJ1-1
size: NA
D: TRBD1
CDR3: CASSVGTGLGTEAFF
DNA: TGTGCCAGCAGCGTAGGGACAGGGTTGGGGACTGAAGCTTTCTTT

V: TRBV7-9
J: TRBJ1-1
size: NA
D: NA
CDR3: CASSLAETAHTEAFF
DNA: TGTGCCAGCAGCTTAGCGGAGACAGCTCACACTGAAGCTTTCTTT

V: TRBV5-5
J: TRBJ1-2
size: few
D: TRBD1
CDR3: CASSLVAGGAYGYTF
DNA: TGTGCCAGCAGCTTGGTCGCAGGGGGCGCCTATGGCTACACCTTC

V: TRBV5-1
J: TRBJ2-2
size: NA
D: TRBD2
CDR3: CASSSSGRADTGELFF
DNA: TGCGCCAGCTCCTCTAGCGGGAGGGCCGACACCGGGGAGCTGTTTTTT

V: TRBV24-1
J: TRBJ2-5
size: once
D: NA
CDR3: CATSDSDSPIIEAQYF
DNA: TGTGCCACCAGTGATTCGGACTCTCCTATAATTGAGGCCCAGTACTTC

V: TRBV6-5
J: TRBJ1-1
size: NA
D: NA
CDR3: CASSYSPQRPAFF
DNA: TGTGCCAGCAGTTACTCCCCTCAGCGGCCAGCTTTCTTT

V: TRBV5-1
J: TRBJ2-6
size: NA
D: NA
CDR3: CASTTHPTRNEPNVLTF
DNA: TGCGCCAGCACCACGCACCCGACACGGAATGAACCCAACGTCCTGACTTTC

V: TRBV10-1
J: TRBJ2-7
size: NA
D: TRBD1
CDR3: CASSELRDRGYVEEQYF
DNA: TGCGCCAGCAGTGAGCTTCGGGACAGGGGGTACGTTGAGGAGCAGTACTTC

V: TRBV19
J: TRBJ1-4
size: NA
D: NA
CDR3: CASSRGTGNEKLFF
DNA: TGTGCCAGTAGTCGCGGGACGGGTAATGAAAAACTGTTTTTT

V: TRBV7-9
J: TRBJ1-6
size: many
D: NA
CDR3: CASSPATGSYNSPLHF
DNA: TGTGCCAGCAGCCCTGCCACGGGCTCCTATAATTCACCCCTCCACTTT

V: TRBV7-2
J: TRBJ1-1
size: NA
D: NA
CDR3: CASSLGTENTEAFF
DNA: TGTGCCAGCAGCTTAGGGACAGAGAACACTGAAGCTTTCTTT

V: TRBV3-1/TRBV3-2
J: TRBJ1-2
size: NA
D: TRBD1
CDR3: CASSNSGTGVYGYTF
DNA: TGTGCCAGCAGCAACTCCGGGACAGGGGTCTATGGCTACACCTTC

V: TRBV19
J: TRBJ1-5
size: NA
D: NA
CDR3: CASKTMRQPQHF
DNA: TGTGCCAGTAAAACGATGAGGCAGCCCCAGCATTTT

V: TRBV5-4
J: TRBJ2-1
size: NA
D: TRBD2
CDR3: CASSLRGAGGYNEQFF
DNA: TGTGCCAGCAGCCTACGGGGAGCGGGAGGCTACAATGAGCAGTTCTTC

V: TRBV10-3
J: TRBJ1-2
size: NA
D: NA
CDR3: CAIRDSASYGYTF
DNA: TGTGCCATCAGGGACAGCGCATCCTATGGCTACACCTTC

V: TRBV7-2
J: TRBJ2-7
size: few
D: TRBD2
CDR3: CASSTASGGVLYEQYF
DNA: TGTGCCAGCAGCACCGCTAGCGGAGGGGTCCTCTACGAGCAGTACTTC

V: TRBV9
J: TRBJ1-3
size: NA
D: NA
CDR3: CASSVEEADRPSGNTIYF
DNA: TGTGCCAGCAGCGTAGAAGAGGCCGACAGACCCTCTGGAAACACCATATATTTT

V: TRBV28
J: TRBJ1-6
size: NA
D: NA
CDR3: CASSFTANSPLHF
DNA: TGTGCCAGCAGTTTTACTGCAAATTCACCCCTCCACTTT

V: TRBV2
J: TRBJ2-1
size: NA
D: TRBD2
CDR3: CASSPGLAAYNEQFF
DNA: TGTGCCAGCAGCCCCGGACTAGCGGCCTACAATGAGCAGTTCTTC

V: TRBV2
J: TRBJ1-5
size: NA
D: NA
CDR3: CASSELGGIQPQHF
DNA: TGTGCCAGCAGTGAATTGGGGGGTATTCAGCCCCAGCATTTT

V: TRBV19
J: TRBJ2-5
size: NA
D: NA
CDR3: CASSISRKTRETQYF
DNA: TGTGCCAGTAGTATAAGTCGGAAGACTCGGGAGACCCAGTACTTC

V: TRBV9
J: TRBJ2-6
size: NA
D: NA
CDR3: CASSVSATLLAGANVLTF
DNA: TGTGCCAGCAGCGTCTCCGCTACGCTTTTGGCTGGGGCCAACGTCCTGACTTTC

V: TRBV3-1/TRBV3-2
J: TRBJ1-1
size: NA
D: NA
CDR3: CASSQAGWGITEAFF
DNA: TGTGCCAGCAGCCAAGCTGGTTGGGGCATCACTGAAGCTTTCTTT

V: TRBV6-1
J: TRBJ1-2
size: NA
D: TRBD1
CDR3: CASSEGQGAYGYTF
DNA: TGTGCCAGCAGTGAGGGACAGGGGGCATATGGCTACACCTTC

V: TRBV3-1/TRBV3-2
J: TRBJ1-1
size: once
D: NA
CDR3: CASRQTVSTNTEAFF
DNA: TGTGCCAGCAGACAGACAGTTTCTACGAACACTGAAGCTTTCTTT

V: TRBV7-9
J: TRBJ2-7
size: NA
D: TRBD1
CDR3: CASTGQASYEQYF
DNA: TGTGCCAGCACCGGACAGGCCTCCTACGAGCAGTACTTC

V: TRBV29-1
J: TRBJ2-5
size: once
D: NA
CDR3: CSVHVGAQYF
DNA: TGCAGCGTTCACGTAGGGGCCCAGTACTTC